A selection of T cell receptor beta chains follows, all from one sample in a study of blood T cell repertoires in COVID-19. Here immunoSEQ multiplex PCR was the method, and the copy in TCRdb shows in-frame clones only, minus some. The sample has roughly 160,000 clones; 81% are singletons. Sequencing was performed on PBMCs or T cells enriched from blood (not recorded which). Source of these receptors: a woman aged 40 to 50 with acute COVID-19. The CDR3 runs from the conserved cysteine through the conserved F or W. The D gene is left open where the match is weak. Not every row has a clone size; where given, it reads once, few, many or a size class.

D gene	V gene	clone size	J gene	CDR3 protein	CDR3 DNA
-	TRBV5-6	once	TRBJ1-4	CASSRRYLTTNEKLFF	TGTGCCAGCAGCCGTCGGTACCTTACAACTAATGAAAAACTGTTTTTT
-	TRBV2	-	TRBJ1-1	CASSESRGTEAFF	TGTGCCAGCAGTGAATCTAGGGGTACTGAAGCTTTCTTT
-	TRBV4-2	-	TRBJ2-2	CASSQVASSSVNTGELFF	TGTGCCAGCAGCCAAGTGGCCTCTTCTAGCGTGAACACCGGGGAGCTGTTTTTT
TRBD2	TRBV7-2	-	TRBJ2-1	CASSMGLAGVWAEQFF	TGTGCCAGCAGCATGGGACTAGCGGGAGTTTGGGCTGAGCAGTTCTTC
-	TRBV2	-	TRBJ1-2	CASRPGFLTYGYTF	TGTGCCAGCAGACCGGGATTCCTCACCTATGGCTACACCTTC
TRBD2	TRBV19	medium-sized	TRBJ2-7	CASRTSGRSNGEQYF	TGTGCCAGCAGGACTAGCGGGAGGTCCAACGGCGAGCAGTACTTC
-	TRBV12-5	-	TRBJ1-2	CASGLGDTYGYTF	TGTGCTAGTGGTTTGGGGGACACCTATGGCTACACCTTC
TRBD1	TRBV14	-	TRBJ1-2	CASSQSFGTGARSYGYTF	TGTGCCAGCAGCCAGAGTTTCGGGACAGGGGCAAGAAGCTATGGCTACACCTTC
TRBD1	TRBV10-1	-	TRBJ1-3	CASSEGRGLSGNTIYF	TGCGCCAGCAGTGAGGGCAGGGGGCTGTCTGGAAACACCATATATTTT
-	TRBV30	-	TRBJ2-5	CAWNGGAAETQYF	TGTGCCTGGAACGGGGGAGCCGCCGAGACCCAGTACTTC
-	TRBV18	-	TRBJ2-2	CASSPRVASNTGELFF	TGTGCCAGCTCACCACGCGTTGCGTCAAACACCGGGGAGCTGTTTTTT
-	TRBV5-1	-	TRBJ1-6	CASSFAEQVYNSPLHF	TGCGCCAGCAGCTTCGCGGAACAGGTTTATAATTCACCCCTCCACTTT
TRBD2	TRBV4-1	-	TRBJ2-1	CASSREREMGRDEQFF	TGCGCCAGCAGCCGAGAGCGGGAGATGGGGCGGGATGAGCAGTTCTTC
-	TRBV5-1	once	TRBJ1-1	CASSLGRVSEAFF	TGCGCCAGCAGCTTAGGCAGGGTCTCTGAAGCTTTCTTT
TRBD1	TRBV29-1	-	TRBJ1-2	CSVTTGGGYGYTF	TGCAGCGTGACAACAGGGGGCGGTTATGGCTACACCTTC
-	TRBV12-3/TRBV12-4	-	TRBJ2-1	CASRRGNEQFF	TGTGCCAGCAGGCGAGGTAATGAGCAGTTCTTC
TRBD1	TRBV4-2	-	TRBJ1-2	CASSQRTGPNYGYTF	TGTGCCAGCAGCCAGCGGACAGGGCCTAACTATGGCTACACCTTC
TRBD2	TRBV6-4	-	TRBJ2-1	CASSLAGDKYNEQFF	TGTGCCAGCAGTTTAGCGGGAGATAAGTACAATGAGCAGTTCTTC
TRBD1	TRBV27	-	TRBJ1-2	CASSSPTGGSYGYTF	TGTGCCAGCAGTTCCCCGACAGGGGGAAGCTATGGCTACACCTTC
TRBD1	TRBV5-8	once	TRBJ1-5	CASSLGQGPRGNQPQHF	TGTGCCAGCAGCCTCGGACAGGGTCCTAGGGGCAATCAGCCCCAGCATTTT
TRBD1	TRBV4-1	-	TRBJ1-2	CASSPEGAGLTNYGYTF	TGCGCCAGCAGCCCCGAGGGGGCAGGACTCACTAACTATGGCTACACCTTC
TRBD1	TRBV11-2	-	TRBJ1-2	CASSLTRTGTDLYGYTF	TGTGCCAGCAGCTTAACCAGGACAGGGACAGATCTTTATGGCTACACCTTC
-	TRBV7-2	-	TRBJ1-2	CASSPGRGARGYTF	TGTGCCAGCAGCCCAGGTCGGGGGGCGCGGGGCTACACCTTC
-	TRBV7-3	-	TRBJ2-1	CASSRGRIAEIYNEQFF	TGTGCCAGCAGCCGAGGGAGGATAGCGGAGATCTACAATGAGCAGTTCTTC
-	TRBV7-2	-	TRBJ1-4	CASSFDHRRSNEKLFF	TGTGCCAGCAGCTTCGATCATAGGCGGAGTAATGAAAAACTGTTTTTT
TRBD2	TRBV7-6	-	TRBJ2-3	CASSPRLARGTDTQYF	TGTGCCAGCAGCCCCAGACTAGCTCGAGGCACAGATACGCAGTATTTT
-	TRBV5-4	-	TRBJ2-6	CASSFSGGQGRRSGANVLTF	TGTGCCAGCAGCTTTTCGGGCGGGCAGGGGCGACGCTCTGGGGCCAACGTCCTGACTTTC
TRBD1	TRBV28	-	TRBJ1-5	CATPGTGADQPQHF	TGTGCCACCCCAGGGACAGGGGCGGATCAGCCCCAGCATTTT
-	TRBV12-2	-	TRBJ2-7	CASRPPAGTSSYEQYF	TGTGCAAGTCGCCCCCCCGCCGGGACTTCCTCCTACGAGCAGTACTTC
TRBD1	TRBV11-2	-	TRBJ1-2	CASSLDRGQSYGYTF	TGTGCCAGCAGCTTGGACAGGGGGCAAAGCTATGGCTACACCTTC
-	TRBV2	-	TRBJ2-1	CASSGLARAYNEQFF	TGTGCCAGCAGTGGGCTAGCGAGAGCCTACAATGAGCAGTTCTTC
TRBD2	TRBV11-2	-	TRBJ2-5	CASSLDPGGLETQYF	TGTGCCAGCAGCTTAGATCCGGGAGGGCTGGAGACCCAGTACTTC
-	TRBV9	-	TRBJ2-5	CASSVGGRETQYF	TGTGCCAGCAGCGTAGGGGGGAGGGAGACCCAGTACTTC
TRBD2	TRBV19	-	TRBJ2-1	CASSEGLANEQFF	TGTGCCAGTAGTGAGGGACTAGCCAATGAGCAGTTCTTC
-	TRBV4-2	-	TRBJ1-3	CASSQQKTGRGNTIYF	TGTGCCAGCAGCCAACAAAAGACAGGACGTGGAAACACCATATATTTT
-	TRBV7-7	-	TRBJ2-5	CASSRTAQETQYF	TGTGCTAGCAGCCGGACAGCCCAAGAGACCCAGTACTTC
TRBD1	TRBV2	-	TRBJ1-5	CASSRDRVRDQPQHF	TGTGCCAGCAGTCGGGACAGGGTAAGGGATCAGCCCCAGCATTTT
TRBD1	TRBV30	-	TRBJ1-2	CAWRTLIRQGRGGYTF	TGTGCCTGGCGAACGCTCATCCGACAGGGAAGAGGAGGCTACACCTTC
-	TRBV6-5	medium-sized	TRBJ1-2	CASNSGGASSGYTF	TGTGCCAGCAATTCAGGCGGGGCCTCTAGTGGCTACACCTTC
TRBD1	TRBV10-3	-	TRBJ1-6	CAIQDRGLGNSPLHF	TGTGCCATACAGGACAGGGGATTAGGGAATTCACCCCTCCACTTT
TRBD1	TRBV6-5	few	TRBJ1-1	CASSYSGTANTEAFF	TGTGCCAGCAGTTACTCGGGGACAGCGAACACTGAAGCTTTCTTT
TRBD2	TRBV5-4	once	TRBJ2-3	CASSSSGRAGEDTQYF	TGTGCCAGCAGCAGTAGCGGGAGGGCCGGAGAAGATACGCAGTATTTT
-	TRBV2	-	TRBJ1-2	CASSIGPQVGYTF	TGTGCCAGTTCGATTGGCCCCCAGGTGGGCTACACCTTC
-	TRBV6-5	-	TRBJ2-7	CASSYQTSKGYEQYF	TGTGCCAGCAGTTATCAAACTAGTAAGGGATACGAGCAGTACTTC
TRBD1	TRBV27	-	TRBJ1-1	CASRIAAGTGSQSAFF	TGTGCCAGCAGGATCGCCGCCGGGACAGGGTCTCAATCAGCTTTCTTT
-	TRBV11-2	-	TRBJ1-5	CASSLRADGSNQPQHF	TGTGCCAGCAGCTTGAGGGCGGACGGTAGCAATCAGCCCCAGCATTTT